This T cell receptor beta chain stems from a study of T cell repertoires in cytomegalovirus infection. The overall study: Well-studied HLA-B-restricted epitopes and recently identified HLA-C-restricted epitopes of CMV were both used in the study. Public TCR beta signature analysis indicated the presence of both CMV infection and matching HLA type.

The CDR3 sequence is 12 residues long. The germline V gene has CDR1 MNHEY and CDR2 SVGEGT. With 11 bases clipped from V and 5 bases from J, the junction kept 4 bases outside the gene matches. With respect to this clonotype: No antigen is known for it.

TCRdb itself ran the reads through MiXCR, one entry per CDR3 protein. The table records under 200,000 distinct CDR3 sequences, about a fifth of them present only once. Study-wide points: What dominated the ex vivo response were HLA-C-restricted CMV-specific TCR beta clonotypes. Summed public TCR beta family frequency identified CMV carriers bearing the relevant HLA.

Sequencing used CD8+ T cells from cultured PBMCs, obtained from culture after CMV antigen stimulation. This TCR derives from a human donor in good health (CMV status not recorded). Some clones in this sample may be carry-over from other donors' samples. J is TRBJ2-1 and V is TRBV6-2 or TRBV6-3; 9 bases match TRBD2. CDR3: CAGGGANNEQFF. The CDR3 bases are TGTGCCGGCGGGGGGGCCAACAATGAGCAGTTCTTC.